One and the same sample provided the 2 T cell receptor beta chains below, sequenced in a study of T-cell reconstitution after alpha-beta-depleted transplantation in children (dated by TCRdb to the mid-2010s). Libraries were built with PCR. Sequencing was performed on an Illumina HiSeq 2500. To normalize quantification of the TCRbeta repertoire, the TCR libraries were built with molecular barcoding that relied on unique molecular identifiers. TCRdb passed the public sequencing reads through fastp at Q25 and MiXCR, retaining productive beta sequences. A single entry per CDR3 protein holds the most common genes and DNA from its merged rows. This sample has roughly 350,000 distinct CDR3 sequences in its table, and approximately 10% of those were observed once. The top ten hold roughly 2.5% of the sample. Sample: PBMCs from the stem cell graft donor, taken from the stem cell graft. The receptor source for this set is a human donor who donated a stem cell graft to a child with acute lymphoblastic leukemia.

This clonotype was observed a handful of times. The chain links TRBV6-2 or TRBV6-3 to TRBJ2-7; possible D gene TRBD2, 5 bases. Trimming removed 6 bases at V and 3 bases at J, with 12 bases between. CDR1 is MNHEY, CDR2 SVGEGT, per germline. The CDR3 covers 13 residues. Here the CDR3 reads CASRPADYYEQYF. In DNA form, the CDR3 reads TGTGCCAGCAGGCCAGCGGATTACTACGAGCAGTACTTC.

This clonotype was detected many times. The V call is TRBV15, the J call TRBJ2-3; weak D call: TRBD1 (5 bases). V was clipped by 1 base and J by 3 bases, with 14 bases between them. This CDR3 contains 16 residues. The V gene's germline CDR1 is LNHNV and CDR2 YYDKDF (reference sequence). DNA of the CDR3: TGTGCCACCAGCAGAGGACAGTTTACCCGTACAGATACGCAGTATTTT. Translated, it gives CATSRGQFTRTDTQYF.